This T cell receptor beta chain is drawn from a study of T cells after yellow fever vaccination. One entry per CDR3 protein results from TCRdb running MiXCR on the 5' RACE reads. The repertoire consists of hundreds of thousands of distinct CDR3 sequences, with around a sixth occurring once and the leading ten covering roughly 17%. This clonotype has more than one count but fewer than ten. The CDR3 is 15 amino acids. Trimming left V 4 bases short and J 8 bases short, with 20 bases between. Per the germline V gene, CDR1 is LGHNA and CDR2 is YSLEER. The source was PBMCs, collected about 5 days after the first yellow fever vaccination. The rearrangement joins TRBV4-3 to TRBJ1-2; a possible D gene is TRBD1 (5 bases). The sequence was obtained from a man between 18 and 35 years old who received the YFV17D yellow fever vaccine. The CDR3 sequence: CASSPNPGGGVGYTF. The CDR3 DNA reads as TGCGCCAGCAGCCCCAATCCCGGAGGAGGGGTCGGCTACACCTTC.